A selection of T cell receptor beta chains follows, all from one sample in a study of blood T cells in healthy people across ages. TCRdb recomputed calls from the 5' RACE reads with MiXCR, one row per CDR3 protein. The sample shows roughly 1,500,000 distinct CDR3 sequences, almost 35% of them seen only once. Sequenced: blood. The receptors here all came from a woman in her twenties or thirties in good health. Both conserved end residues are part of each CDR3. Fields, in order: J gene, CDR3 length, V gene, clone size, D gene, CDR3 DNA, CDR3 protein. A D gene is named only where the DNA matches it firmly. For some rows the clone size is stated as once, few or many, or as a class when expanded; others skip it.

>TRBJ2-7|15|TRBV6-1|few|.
TGTGCCAGCAGTGAATGGGTGGGAGTTCTCTACGAGCAGTACTTC
CASSEWVGVLYEQYF
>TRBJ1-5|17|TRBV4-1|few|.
TGCGCCAGCAGCCAAGAGGGTGGGGGACCTAGCAATCAGCCCCAGCATTTT
CASSQEGGGPSNQPQHF
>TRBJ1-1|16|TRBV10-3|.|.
TGTGCCATCAGTGAGTCGGGGCCAGGTACGAACACTGAAGCTTTCTTT
CAISESGPGTNTEAFF
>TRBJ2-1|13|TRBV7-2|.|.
TGTGCCAGCAGCTTAGATCGGTCGGGGGAGCAGTTCTTC
CASSLDRSGEQFF
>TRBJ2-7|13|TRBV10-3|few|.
TGTGCCATCAGTGATGACGGGTCCTACGAGCAGTACTTC
CAISDDGSYEQYF
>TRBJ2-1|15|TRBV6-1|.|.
TGTGCCAGCAGTGAAAATCGGGGATTCTACAATGAGCAGTTCTTC
CASSENRGFYNEQFF
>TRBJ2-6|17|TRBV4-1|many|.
TGCGCCAGCAGAATACTGCCCATATCCTCTGGGGCCAACGTCCTGACTTTC
CASRILPISSGANVLTF
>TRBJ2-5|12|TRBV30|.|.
TGTGCCCGAGACAGCGGTCAAGAGACCCAGTACTTC
CARDSGQETQYF
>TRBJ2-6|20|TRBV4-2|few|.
TGTGCCAGCAGCCATACCGGAGGGGGGGTTACTAACTCTGGGGCCAACGTCCTGACTTTC
CASSHTGGGVTNSGANVLTF
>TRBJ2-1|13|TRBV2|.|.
TGTGCCAGTAAGACAGAAACCTACAATGAGCAGTTCTTC
CASKTETYNEQFF
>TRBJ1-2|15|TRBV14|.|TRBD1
TGTGCCAGCAGCCAAGGACGTTTCGGGACAGGAGGCTACACCTTC
CASSQGRFGTGGYTF
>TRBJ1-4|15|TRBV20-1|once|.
TGCAGTGCTAGAGATCTGGGGGGTTCTAACGAAAAACTGTTTTTT
CSARDLGGSNEKLFF
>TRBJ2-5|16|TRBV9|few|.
TGTGCCAGCAGCGCCGCGTGGAGCCAGTGGGAGGAGACCCAGTACTTC
CASSAAWSQWEETQYF
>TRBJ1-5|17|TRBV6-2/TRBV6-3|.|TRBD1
TGTGCCAGCAGTTACGGACAGGGACTACATAGCAATCAGCCCCAGCATTTT
CASSYGQGLHSNQPQHF
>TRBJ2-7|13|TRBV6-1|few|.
TGTGCCAGCAGATCGACAGACTCCTACGAGCAGTACTTC
CASRSTDSYEQYF
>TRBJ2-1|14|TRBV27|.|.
TGTGCCAGCAGGGGACAACTCTGGAACAATGAGCAGTTCTTC
CASRGQLWNNEQFF
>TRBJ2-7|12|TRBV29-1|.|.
TGCAGCGTTGGGACAGCCACCTACGAGCAGTACTTC
CSVGTATYEQYF
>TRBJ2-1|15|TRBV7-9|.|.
TGTGCCAGCAGCTTTGCGGGAGAGGGGGAAAATAAGCAGTTCTTC
CASSFAGEGENKQFF
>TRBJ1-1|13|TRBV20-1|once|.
TGCAGTGCTAGAGATCAAGGGGTCACTGAAGCTTTCTTT
CSARDQGVTEAFF
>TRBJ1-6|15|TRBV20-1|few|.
TGCAGTGCTAGACCAGGGAGGCTTCATAATTCACCCCTCCACTTT
CSARPGRLHNSPLHF
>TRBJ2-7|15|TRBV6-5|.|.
TGTGCCAGCAGTCTCCGCGGGCCCAAGTCCTACGAGCAGTACTTC
CASSLRGPKSYEQYF
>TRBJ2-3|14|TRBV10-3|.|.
TGTGCCATCAGTGGCGTAACCGTAGGGGATACGCAGTATTTT
CAISGVTVGDTQYF
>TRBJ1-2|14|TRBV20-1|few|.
TGCAGTGCCCATACCCAGTTACCGAACTATGGCTACACCTTC
CSAHTQLPNYGYTF
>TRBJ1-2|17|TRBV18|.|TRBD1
TGTGCCAGCTCACCCGAGACAGGGGGCTCCCCTAACTATGGCTACACCTTC
CASSPETGGSPNYGYTF
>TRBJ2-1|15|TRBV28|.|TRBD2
TGTGCCAGCACCGAGACTAGCGGAGGCCGCAATGAGCAGTTCTTC
CASTETSGGRNEQFF
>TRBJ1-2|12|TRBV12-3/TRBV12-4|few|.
TGTGCCAGCAGACCTAGGGACTATGGCTACACCTTC
CASRPRDYGYTF
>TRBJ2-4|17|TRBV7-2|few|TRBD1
TGTGCCAGCAGCAACCGAAGGGACAGGGGAGCCAAAAACATTCAGTACTTC
CASSNRRDRGAKNIQYF
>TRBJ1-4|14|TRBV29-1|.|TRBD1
TGCAGCGCAGTTTTGGACAGGATGGGCGAAAAACTGTTTTTT
CSAVLDRMGEKLFF
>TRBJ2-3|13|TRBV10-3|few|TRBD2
TGTGCCAATAGCGGGAGGGATGCAGATACGCAGTATTTT
CANSGRDADTQYF
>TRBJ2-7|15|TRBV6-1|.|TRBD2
TGTGCCAGCAGTGAACCGAGCGGGAGGGTCCACGAGCAGTACTTC
CASSEPSGRVHEQYF
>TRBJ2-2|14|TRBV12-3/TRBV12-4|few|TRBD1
TGTGCTAGCAGCGGACAGGCGAACACCGGGGAGCTGTTTTTT
CASSGQANTGELFF
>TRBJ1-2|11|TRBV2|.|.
TGTGCCAGCAGTCTCGACTTTTTCTCCACCTTC
CASSLDFFSTF
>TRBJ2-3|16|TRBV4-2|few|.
TGTGCCAGCCGTTCTACGACAGCCTATTTCACAGATACGCAGTATTTT
CASRSTTAYFTDTQYF
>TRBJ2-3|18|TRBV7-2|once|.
TGTGCCAGCAGCTCCAATCGCCCCGGGCCCAAACCAGAAGATACGCAGTATTTT
CASSSNRPGPKPEDTQYF
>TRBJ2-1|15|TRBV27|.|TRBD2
TGTGCCAGCAAGCCGGCGGGAGTGGCCTACAATGAGCAGTTCTTC
CASKPAGVAYNEQFF
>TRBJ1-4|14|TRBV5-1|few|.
TGCGCCAGCAGACCCGGGACACCGAATGAAAAACTGTTTTTT
CASRPGTPNEKLFF
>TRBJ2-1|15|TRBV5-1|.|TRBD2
TGCGCCAGCAGCTTGGCGGGCCTAGCGGGACTTGAGCAGTTCTTC
CASSLAGLAGLEQFF
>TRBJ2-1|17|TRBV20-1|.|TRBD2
TGCAGTGCTGGGGGTGACCTTACTAGCGGGGGGTACAATGAGCAGTTCTTC
CSAGGDLTSGGYNEQFF
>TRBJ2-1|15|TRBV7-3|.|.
TGTGCCAGCAGCCCTAGAGGGGCCCTCCCCAATGAGCAGTTCTTC
CASSPRGALPNEQFF
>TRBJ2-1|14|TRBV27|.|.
TGTGCCAGCAGTCCTCCGGGAACCCGCAATGAGCAGTTCTTC
CASSPPGTRNEQFF
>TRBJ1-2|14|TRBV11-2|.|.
TGTGCCAGCAGCTTAGTTGGCCCGGGCGGTGGCTACACCTTC
CASSLVGPGGGYTF
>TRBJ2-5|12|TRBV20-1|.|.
TGCAGTGACGCGACTTTTCGGGAGACCCAGTACTTC
CSDATFRETQYF
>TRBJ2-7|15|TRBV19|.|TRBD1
TGTGCCAGTAGTATACGAGGACAGGTACCCTACGAGCAGTACTTC
CASSIRGQVPYEQYF
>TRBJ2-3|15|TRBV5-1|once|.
TGCGCCAGCCGCTTGAGAGGGGCACCCACAGATACGCAGTATTTT
CASRLRGAPTDTQYF
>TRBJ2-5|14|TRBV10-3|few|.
TGTGCCATCATGGGTCAGGGGCGAGGAGAGACCCAGTACTTC
CAIMGQGRGETQYF
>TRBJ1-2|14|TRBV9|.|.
TGTGCCAGCAGCGCCCCCCACAGCTACTATGGCTACACCTTC
CASSAPHSYYGYTF
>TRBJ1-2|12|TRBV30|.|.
TGTGCCTGGAGCGCCCAGTTAGGTGGCTACACCTTC
CAWSAQLGGYTF
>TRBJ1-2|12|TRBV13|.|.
TGTGCCTGCAGCCCTTGGGACGGGCGCTACACCTTC
CACSPWDGRYTF
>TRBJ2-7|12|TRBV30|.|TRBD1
TGTGCCTGCCTGGACAGGTTTTTAGAGCAGTACTTC
CACLDRFLEQYF
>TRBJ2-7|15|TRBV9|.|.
TGTGCCAGCAGCGTAGAAGCCCATAGCAGCTACGAGCAGTACTTC
CASSVEAHSSYEQYF
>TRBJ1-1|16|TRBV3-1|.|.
TGTGCCAGCAGCCAAGATACTCCGGGGCTCGGAACTGAAGCTTTCTTT
CASSQDTPGLGTEAFF
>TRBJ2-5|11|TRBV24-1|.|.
TGTGCCACCAGTGATTTGGCAGAGCAGTACTTC
CATSDLAEQYF
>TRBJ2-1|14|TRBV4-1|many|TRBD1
TGCGCCAGCAGCCATGAACAGGGGATCAATGAGCAGTTCTTC
CASSHEQGINEQFF
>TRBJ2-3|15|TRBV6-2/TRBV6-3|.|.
TGTGCCAGCGGGCCTAGATATGAGAGCACAGATACGCAGTATTTT
CASGPRYESTDTQYF
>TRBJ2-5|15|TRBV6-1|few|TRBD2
TGTGCCAGCAGTTCCGGCGGGAGCCGGTTGGAGACCCAGTACTTC
CASSSGGSRLETQYF
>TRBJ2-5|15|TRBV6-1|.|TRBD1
TGTGCCAGCAGTATAGGGACAGGGGGCTTTGTGACCCAGTACTTC
CASSIGTGGFVTQYF
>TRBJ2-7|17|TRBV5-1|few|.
TGCGCCAGCAGCTTGGGGCAGGGGCCCTCGTACTCCTACGAGCAGTACTTC
CASSLGQGPSYSYEQYF
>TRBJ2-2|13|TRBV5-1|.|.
TGCGCCAGCAGCTTACACCCGGACGGGGAGCTGTTTTTT
CASSLHPDGELFF
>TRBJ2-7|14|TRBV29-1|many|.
TGCAGCGTTGAAGATGGGGGGACGGCGGTGGAGCAGTACTTC
CSVEDGGTAVEQYF
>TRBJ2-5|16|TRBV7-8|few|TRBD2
TGTGCCAGCAGACGGCGAACTAGCGGGAGTCCAGAGACCCAGTACTTC
CASRRRTSGSPETQYF